This T cell receptor beta chain was captured in a study of T cell repertoires in cytomegalovirus infection. Trimming took 1 base from V and 8 from J, leaving 12 bases between them. The CDR3 covers 14 residues. CDR1 SGHVS and CDR2 FNYEAQ come from the germline V gene. Findings and limits, study-wide: Clonotypes of TCR beta that were HLA-C-restricted and CMV-specific dominated the ex vivo response.

TCRdb reprocessed the reads with MiXCR, giving one entry per CDR3 protein. This sample has 400,000 or so distinct CDR3 sequences; over 15% occur once, and the top ten carry roughly 9%. This clonotype turned up a few times. The target antigen is unknown. Sequencing was carried out using PBMCs. This clonotype was sampled from a human donor in good health (CMV status not recorded). Some clones in this sample may be carry-over from other donors' samples. The chain joins TRBV7-6 to TRBJ2-1; D not certain. CDR3 residues: CASSLVGSGDEQFF. CDR3 DNA: TGTGCCAGCAGCTTAGTGGGGTCAGGCGATGAGCAGTTCTTC.